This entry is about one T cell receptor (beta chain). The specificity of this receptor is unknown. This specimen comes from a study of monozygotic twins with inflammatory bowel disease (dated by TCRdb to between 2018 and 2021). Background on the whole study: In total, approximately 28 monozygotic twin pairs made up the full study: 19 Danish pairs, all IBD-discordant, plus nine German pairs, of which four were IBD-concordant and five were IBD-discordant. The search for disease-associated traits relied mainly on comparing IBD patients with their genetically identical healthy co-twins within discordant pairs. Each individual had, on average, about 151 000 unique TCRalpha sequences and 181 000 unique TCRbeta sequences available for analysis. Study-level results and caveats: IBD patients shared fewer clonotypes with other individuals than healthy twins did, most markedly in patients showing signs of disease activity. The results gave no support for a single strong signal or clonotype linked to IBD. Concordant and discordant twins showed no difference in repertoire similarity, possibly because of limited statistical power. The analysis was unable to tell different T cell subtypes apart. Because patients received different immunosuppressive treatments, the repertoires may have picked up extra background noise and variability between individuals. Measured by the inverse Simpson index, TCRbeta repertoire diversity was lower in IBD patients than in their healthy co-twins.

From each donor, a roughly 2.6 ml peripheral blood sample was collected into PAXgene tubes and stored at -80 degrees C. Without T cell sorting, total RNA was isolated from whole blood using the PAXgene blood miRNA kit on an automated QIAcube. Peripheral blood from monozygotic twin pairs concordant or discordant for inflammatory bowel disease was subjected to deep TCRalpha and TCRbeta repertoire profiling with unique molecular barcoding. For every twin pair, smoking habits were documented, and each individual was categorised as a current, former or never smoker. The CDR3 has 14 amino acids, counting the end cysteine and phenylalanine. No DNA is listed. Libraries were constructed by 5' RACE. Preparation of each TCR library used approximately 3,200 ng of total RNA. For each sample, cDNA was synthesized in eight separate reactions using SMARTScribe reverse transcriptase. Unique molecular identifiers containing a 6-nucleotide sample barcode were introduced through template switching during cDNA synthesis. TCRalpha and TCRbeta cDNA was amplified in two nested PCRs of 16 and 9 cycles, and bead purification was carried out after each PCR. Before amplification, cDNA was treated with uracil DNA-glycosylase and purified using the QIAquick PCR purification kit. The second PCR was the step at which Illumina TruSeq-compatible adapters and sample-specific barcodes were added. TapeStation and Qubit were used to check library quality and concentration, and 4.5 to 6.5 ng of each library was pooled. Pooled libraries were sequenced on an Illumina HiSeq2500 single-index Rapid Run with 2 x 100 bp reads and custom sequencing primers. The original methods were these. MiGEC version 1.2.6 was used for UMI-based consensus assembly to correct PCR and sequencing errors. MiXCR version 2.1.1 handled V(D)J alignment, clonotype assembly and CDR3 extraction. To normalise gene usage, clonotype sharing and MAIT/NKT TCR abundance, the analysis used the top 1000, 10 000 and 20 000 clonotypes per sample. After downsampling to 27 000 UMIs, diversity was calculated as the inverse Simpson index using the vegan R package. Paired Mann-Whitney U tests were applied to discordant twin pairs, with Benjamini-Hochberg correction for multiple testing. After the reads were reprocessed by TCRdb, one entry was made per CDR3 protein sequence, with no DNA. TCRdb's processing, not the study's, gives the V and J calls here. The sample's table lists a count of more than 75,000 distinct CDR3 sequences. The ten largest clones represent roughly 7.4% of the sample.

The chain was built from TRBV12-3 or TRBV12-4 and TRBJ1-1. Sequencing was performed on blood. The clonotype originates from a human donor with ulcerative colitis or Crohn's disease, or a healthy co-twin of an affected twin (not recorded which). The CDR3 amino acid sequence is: CASSVERGNTEAFF.